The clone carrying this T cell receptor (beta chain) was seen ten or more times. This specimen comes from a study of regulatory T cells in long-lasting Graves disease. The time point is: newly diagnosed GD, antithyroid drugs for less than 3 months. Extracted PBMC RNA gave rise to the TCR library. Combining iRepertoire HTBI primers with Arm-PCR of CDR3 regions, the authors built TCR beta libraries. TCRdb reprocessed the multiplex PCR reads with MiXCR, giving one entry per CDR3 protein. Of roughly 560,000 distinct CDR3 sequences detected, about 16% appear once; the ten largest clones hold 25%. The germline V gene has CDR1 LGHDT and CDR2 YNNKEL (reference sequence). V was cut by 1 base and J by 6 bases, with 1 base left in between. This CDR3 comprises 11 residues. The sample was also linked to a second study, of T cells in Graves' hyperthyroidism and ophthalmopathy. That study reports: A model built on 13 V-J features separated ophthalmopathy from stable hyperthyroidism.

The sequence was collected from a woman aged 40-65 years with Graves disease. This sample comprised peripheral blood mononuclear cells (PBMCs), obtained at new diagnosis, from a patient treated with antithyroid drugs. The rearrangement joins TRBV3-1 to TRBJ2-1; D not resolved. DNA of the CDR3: TGTGCCAGCAGCCAAGCCAATGAGCAGTTCTTC. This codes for CASSQANEQFF.